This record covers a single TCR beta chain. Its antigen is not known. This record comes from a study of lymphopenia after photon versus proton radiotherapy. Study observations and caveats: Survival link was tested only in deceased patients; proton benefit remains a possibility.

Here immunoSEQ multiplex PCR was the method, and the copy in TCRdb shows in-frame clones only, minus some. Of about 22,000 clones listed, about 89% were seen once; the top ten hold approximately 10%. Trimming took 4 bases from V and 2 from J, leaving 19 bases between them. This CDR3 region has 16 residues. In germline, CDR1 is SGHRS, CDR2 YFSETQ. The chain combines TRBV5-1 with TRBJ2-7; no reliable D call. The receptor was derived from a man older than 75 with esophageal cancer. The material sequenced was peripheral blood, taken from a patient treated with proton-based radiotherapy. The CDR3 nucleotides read TGCGCCAGCAGCCTCCGAGGACCAGGACGAACCTACGAGCAGTACTTC. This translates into CASSLRGPGRTYEQYF.